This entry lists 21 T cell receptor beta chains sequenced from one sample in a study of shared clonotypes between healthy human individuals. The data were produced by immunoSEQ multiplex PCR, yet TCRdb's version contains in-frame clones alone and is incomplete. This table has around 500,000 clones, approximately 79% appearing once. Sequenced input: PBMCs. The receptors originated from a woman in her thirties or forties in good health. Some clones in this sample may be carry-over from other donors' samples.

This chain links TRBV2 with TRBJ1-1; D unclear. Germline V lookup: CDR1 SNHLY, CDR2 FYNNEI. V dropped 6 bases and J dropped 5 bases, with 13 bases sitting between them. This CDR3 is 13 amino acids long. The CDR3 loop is CASSPDSGTEAFF. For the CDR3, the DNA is TGTGCCAGCAGCCCCGACTCGGGGACTGAAGCTTTCTTT.

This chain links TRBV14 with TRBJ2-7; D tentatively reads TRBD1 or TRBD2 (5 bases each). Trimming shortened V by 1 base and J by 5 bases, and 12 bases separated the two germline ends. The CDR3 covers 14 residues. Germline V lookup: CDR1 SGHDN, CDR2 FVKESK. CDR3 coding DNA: TGTGCCAGCAGCCAAGTTTATCGAGGGGACGAGCAGTACTTC. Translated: CASSQVYRGDEQYF.

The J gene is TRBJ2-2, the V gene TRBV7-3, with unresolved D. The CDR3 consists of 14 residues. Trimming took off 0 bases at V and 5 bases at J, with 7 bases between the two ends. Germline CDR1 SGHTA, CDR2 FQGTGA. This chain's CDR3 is CASSLTLRTGELFF. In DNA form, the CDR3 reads TGTGCCAGCAGCTTAACTTTGAGGACCGGGGAGCTGTTTTTT.

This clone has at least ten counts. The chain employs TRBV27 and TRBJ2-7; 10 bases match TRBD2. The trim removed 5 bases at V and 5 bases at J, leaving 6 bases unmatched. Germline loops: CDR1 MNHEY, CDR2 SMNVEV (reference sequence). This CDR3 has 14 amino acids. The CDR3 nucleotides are TGTGCCAGCAGTGAAGCGGGAGGGCCTCACGAGCAGTACTTC. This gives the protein CASSEAGGPHEQYF.

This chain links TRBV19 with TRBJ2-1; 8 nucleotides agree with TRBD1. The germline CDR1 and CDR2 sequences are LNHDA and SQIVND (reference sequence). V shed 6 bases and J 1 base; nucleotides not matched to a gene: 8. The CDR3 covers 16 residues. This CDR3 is CASSWGTGGSYNEQFF. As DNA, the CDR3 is TGTGCCAGTAGCTGGGGTACAGGGGGATCCTACAATGAGCAGTTCTTC. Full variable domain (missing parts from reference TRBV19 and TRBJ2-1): DGGITQSPKYLFRKEGQNVTLSCEQNLNHDAMYWYRQDPGQGLRLIYYSQIVNDFQKGDIAEGYSVSREKKESFPLTVTSAQKNPTAFYLCASSWGTGGSYNEQFFGPGTRLTVL.

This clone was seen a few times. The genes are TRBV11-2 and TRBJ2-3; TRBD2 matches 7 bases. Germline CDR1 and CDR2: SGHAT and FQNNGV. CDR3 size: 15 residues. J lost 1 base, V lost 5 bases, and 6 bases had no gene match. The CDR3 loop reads CASSGGGAGTDTQYF. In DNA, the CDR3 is TGTGCCAGCAGCGGGGGGGGAGCGGGCACAGATACGCAGTATTTT.

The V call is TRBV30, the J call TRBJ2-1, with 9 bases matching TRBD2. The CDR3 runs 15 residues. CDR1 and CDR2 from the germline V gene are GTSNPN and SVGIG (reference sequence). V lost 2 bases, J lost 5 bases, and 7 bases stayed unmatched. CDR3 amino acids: CAWSRLTSGNNEQFF. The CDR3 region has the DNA TGTGCCTGGAGTAGGTTGACTAGCGGCAACAATGAGCAGTTCTTC.

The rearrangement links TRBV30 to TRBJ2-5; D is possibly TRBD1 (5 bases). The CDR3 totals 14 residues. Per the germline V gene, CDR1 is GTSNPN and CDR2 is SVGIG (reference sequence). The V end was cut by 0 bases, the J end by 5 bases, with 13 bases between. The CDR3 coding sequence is TGTGCCTGGAGTGTTGGTTGGGGCTACGAGACCCAGTACTTC. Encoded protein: CAWSVGWGYETQYF.

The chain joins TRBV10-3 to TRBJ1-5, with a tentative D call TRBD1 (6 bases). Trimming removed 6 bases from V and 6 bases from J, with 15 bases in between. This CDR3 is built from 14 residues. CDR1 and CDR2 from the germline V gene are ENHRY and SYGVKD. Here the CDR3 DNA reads TGTGCCATCAGCGCTTCTAGGGGGGGTCAGCCCCAGCATTTT. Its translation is CAISASRGGQPQHF.

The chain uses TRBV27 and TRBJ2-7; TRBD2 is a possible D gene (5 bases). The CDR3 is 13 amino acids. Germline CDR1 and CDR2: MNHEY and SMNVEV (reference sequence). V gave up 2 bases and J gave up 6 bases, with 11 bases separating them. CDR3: CASSLGSRGEQYF. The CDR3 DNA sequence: TGTGCCAGCAGTTTAGGGAGTCGGGGCGAGCAGTACTTC.

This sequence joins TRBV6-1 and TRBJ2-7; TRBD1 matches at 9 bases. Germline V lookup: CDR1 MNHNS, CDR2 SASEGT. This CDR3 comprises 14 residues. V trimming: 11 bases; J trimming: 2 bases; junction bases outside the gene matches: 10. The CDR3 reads CASSRDRDPYEQYF. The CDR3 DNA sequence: TGTGCCTCAAGCCGGGACAGGGACCCCTACGAGCAGTACTTC.

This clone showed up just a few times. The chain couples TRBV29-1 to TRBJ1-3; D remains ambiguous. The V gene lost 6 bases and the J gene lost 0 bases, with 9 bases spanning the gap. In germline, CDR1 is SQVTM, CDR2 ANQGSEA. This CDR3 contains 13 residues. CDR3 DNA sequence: TGCAGCGTCCAAGGGATCTCTGGAAACACCATATATTTT. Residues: CSVQGISGNTIYF.

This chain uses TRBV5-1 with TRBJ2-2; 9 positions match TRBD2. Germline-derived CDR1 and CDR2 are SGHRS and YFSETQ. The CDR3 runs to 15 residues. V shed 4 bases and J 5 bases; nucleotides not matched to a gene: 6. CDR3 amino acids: CASSTTSGGTGELFF. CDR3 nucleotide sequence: TGCGCCAGCAGCACGACTAGCGGAGGGACCGGGGAGCTGTTTTTT.

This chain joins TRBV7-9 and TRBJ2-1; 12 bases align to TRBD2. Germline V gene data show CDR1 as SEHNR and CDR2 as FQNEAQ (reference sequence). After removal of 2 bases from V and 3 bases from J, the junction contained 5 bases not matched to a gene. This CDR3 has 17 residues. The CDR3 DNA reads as TGTGCCAGCAGCTTACTAGCGGGAGGGTCCTACTACAATGAGCAGTTCTTC. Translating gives CASSLLAGGSYYNEQFF.

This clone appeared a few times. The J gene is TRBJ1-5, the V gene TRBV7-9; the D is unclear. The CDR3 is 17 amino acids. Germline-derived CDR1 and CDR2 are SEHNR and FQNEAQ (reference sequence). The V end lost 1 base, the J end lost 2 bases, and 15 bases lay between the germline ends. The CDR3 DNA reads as TGTGCCAGCAGCTTAGATCTGGTCACGGCGGGCAATCAGCCCCAGCATTTT. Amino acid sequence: CASSLDLVTAGNQPQHF.

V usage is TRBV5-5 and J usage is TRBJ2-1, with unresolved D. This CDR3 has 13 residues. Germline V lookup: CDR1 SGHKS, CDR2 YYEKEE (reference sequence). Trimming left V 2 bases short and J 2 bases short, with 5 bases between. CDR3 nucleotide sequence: TGTGCCAGCAGCTTATCCCCCTACAATGAGCAGTTCTTC. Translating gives CASSLSPYNEQFF.

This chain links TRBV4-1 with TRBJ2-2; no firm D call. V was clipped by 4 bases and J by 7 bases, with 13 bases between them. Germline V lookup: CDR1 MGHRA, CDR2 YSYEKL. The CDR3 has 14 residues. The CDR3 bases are TGCGCCAGCAGCCCCCTGTCTACGAACGGGGAGCTGTTTTTT. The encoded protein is CASSPLSTNGELFF.

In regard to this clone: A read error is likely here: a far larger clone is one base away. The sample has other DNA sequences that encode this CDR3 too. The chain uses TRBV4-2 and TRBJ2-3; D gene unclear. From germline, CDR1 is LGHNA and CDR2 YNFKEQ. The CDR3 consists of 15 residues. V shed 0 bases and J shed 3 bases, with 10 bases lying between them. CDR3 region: CASSQESTATDTQYF. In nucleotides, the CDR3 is TGTGCCAGCAGCCAAGAAAGTACGGCAACAGATACGCAGTATTTT.

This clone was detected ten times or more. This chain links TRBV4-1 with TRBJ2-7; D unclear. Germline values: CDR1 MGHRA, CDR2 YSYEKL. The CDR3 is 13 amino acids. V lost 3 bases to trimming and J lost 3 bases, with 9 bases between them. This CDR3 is CASSQLDNYEQYF. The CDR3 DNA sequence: TGCGCCAGCAGCCAGCTTGACAACTACGAGCAGTACTTC.

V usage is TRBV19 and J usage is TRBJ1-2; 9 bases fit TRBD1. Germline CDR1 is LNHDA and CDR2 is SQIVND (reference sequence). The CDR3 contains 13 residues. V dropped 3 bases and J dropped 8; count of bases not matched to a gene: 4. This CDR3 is CASSIPTGGGYTF. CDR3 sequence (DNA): TGTGCCAGTAGTATCCCTACAGGGGGCGGCTACACCTTC.

The CDR3 loop is CASSFGTNYNEQFF. DNA for the CDR3: TGTGCCAGCAGCTTCGGAACTAACTACAATGAGCAGTTCTTC. The chain is built from TRBV5-4 and TRBJ2-1; D not certain. The CDR3 runs 14 residues. The germline CDR1 and CDR2 sequences are SGHNT and YYREEE (reference sequence). V was pared by 2 bases and J by 3 bases, with 9 bases between.